Listed here are 27 T cell receptor beta chains from one sample, sequenced in a study of cytomegalovirus exposure and HLA in healthy donors. Amplification used 60 Vbeta primers and 13 Jbeta primers. Assay used: immunoSEQ multiplex PCR; TCRdb lists only in-frame clones, some missing. Here the sample spans approximately 170,000 clones, about 85% being singletons. The sequenced sample consisted of PBMCs. The receptors come from a boy between 2 and 10 years old in good health and CMV-seronegative.

This clone was counted a few times. V is TRBV30 and J is TRBJ1-6, with a tentative D call TRBD1 (6 bases). The V end was cut by 3 bases, the J end by 1 base, with 13 bases between. CDR3 length equals 16 residues. Germline assignment: CDR1 GTSNPN and CDR2 SVGIG (reference sequence). The CDR3 protein is CAWRGTPPSYNSPLHF. The CDR3 DNA reads as TGTGCCTGGAGGGGGACACCTCCGTCCTATAATTCACCCCTCCACTTT.

This rearrangement joins TRBV4-2 to TRBJ2-1; 15 nucleotides line up with TRBD2. Germline V CDR1 and CDR2: LGHNA, YNFKEQ. This CDR3 comprises 20 residues. With V trimmed by 0 bases and J by 8 bases, 14 bases remained unmatched. CDR3 DNA: TGTGCCAGCAGCCAAGATGTTGGACTAGCGGGAGGGCCAATCAGCGATGAGCAGTTCTTC. This sequence encodes CASSQDVGLAGGPISDEQFF.

A note on this clone: The junction shows a germline mismatch at one end, possibly a read error. This chain uses TRBV25-1 with TRBJ2-7; 10 bases match TRBD1. The CDR3 consists of 16 residues. Per germline, CDR1 MGHDK and CDR2 SYGVNS. CDR3 loop: CASSPTLTGGSDEQYF. In DNA form, the CDR3 reads TGTGCCAGCAGTCCTACACTGACAGGGGGCTCCGACGAGCAGTACTTC.

This chain joins TRBV28 and TRBJ1-1; the D gene is possibly TRBD1 (5 bases). CDR1 is MDHEN and CDR2 is SYDVKM in the germline V gene. V was cut by 2 bases and J by 4 bases, with 14 bases left in between. This CDR3 contains 15 residues. CDR3 in amino acids: CASSLGAGIFTEAFF. The CDR3 DNA follows: TGTGCCAGCAGTTTAGGGGCAGGGATATTCACTGAAGCTTTCTTT. The variable domain in full, with the rest retrieved from reference TRBV28 and TRBJ1-1, is DVKVTQSSRYLVKRTGEKVFLECVQDMDHENMFWYRQDPGLGLRLIYFSYDVKMKEKGDIPEGYSVSREKKERFSLILESASTNQTSMYLCASSLGAGIFTEAFFGQGTRLTVV.

The V and J genes are TRBV5-4 and TRBJ2-3; no clear D gene. This CDR3 comprises 13 residues. Germline-derived CDR1 and CDR2 are SGHNT and YYREEE (reference sequence). V lost 4 bases and J 7 bases, leaving 13 bases between the germline ends. As DNA, the CDR3 is TGTGCCAGCAGCAGCAAGCCCGTTAATACGCAGTATTTT. Its translation: CASSSKPVNTQYF.

The rearrangement links TRBV2 to TRBJ2-3, with 9 bases matching TRBD2. There are 18 residues in the CDR3. Germline CDR1 reads SNHLY; CDR2 reads FYNNEI. Losses at the gene ends were 8 bases for V and 0 bases for J; bases not matched to a gene: 15. CDR3 residues: CASGLGGRAVPSTDTQYF. The CDR3 DNA reads as TGTGCCAGCGGGTTGGGCGGGAGGGCTGTACCTAGCACAGATACGCAGTATTTT.

V is TRBV6-1 and J is TRBJ1-1; the D is unclear. In germline, CDR1 is MNHNS, CDR2 SASEGT. The CDR3 is made up of 15 amino acids. Trimming shortened V by 3 bases and J by 1 base, and 12 bases separated the two germline ends. CDR3 nucleotides: TGTGCCAGCAGTGAGATGAACTTCTGGAACACTGAAGCTTTCTTT. It codes for CASSEMNFWNTEAFF.

This chain uses TRBV7-9 with TRBJ1-2, with 10 bases identical to TRBD1. This CDR3 region has 17 residues. The junction had 6 bases not matched to a gene; V was cut back by 2 bases and J by 0 bases. Germline loops: CDR1 SEHNR, CDR2 FQNEAQ (reference sequence). CDR3 coding DNA: TGTGCCAGCAGCTTATCGGGACAGGGGCTAGCTAACTATGGCTACACCTTC. It specifies CASSLSGQGLANYGYTF.

This chain connects TRBV28 to TRBJ2-1, with 11 bases matching TRBD1. Germline assignment: CDR1 MDHEN and CDR2 SYDVKM. The length of the CDR3 is 17 residues. V lost 4 bases and J lost 0; bases outside the gene matches: 5. In nucleotides, the CDR3 is TGTGCCAGCAGTTCTCGGGACAGGGGGAGCTCCTACAATGAGCAGTTCTTC. Translation: CASSSRDRGSSYNEQFF. The full variable domain, its missing parts supplied by reference TRBV28 and TRBJ2-1, is DVKVTQSSRYLVKRTGEKVFLECVQDMDHENMFWYRQDPGLGLRLIYFSYDVKMKEKGDIPEGYSVSREKKERFSLILESASTNQTSMYLCASSSRDRGSSYNEQFFGPGTRLTVL.

This sequence joins TRBV28 and TRBJ2-2; 7 bases match TRBD1. The CDR3 loop spans 15 amino acids. J lost 1 base, V lost 5 bases, and 4 bases had no gene match. Germline CDR1 and CDR2: MDHEN and SYDVKM. This CDR3 reads CASSPGDRNTGELFF. In DNA, the CDR3 is TGTGCCAGCAGTCCCGGGGACAGGAACACCGGGGAGCTGTTTTTT.

The rearrangement uses TRBV19 and TRBJ1-1; D is undetermined. Germline loops: CDR1 LNHDA, CDR2 SQIVND (reference sequence). V was clipped by 3 bases and J by 2 bases, with 10 bases between them. The CDR3 is made up of 14 amino acids. In nucleotides, the CDR3 is TGTGCCAGTAGTATGGAGAGGGTCAACACTGAAGCTTTCTTT. Its translation: CASSMERVNTEAFF.

The rearrangement joins TRBV19 to TRBJ1-4; TRBD1 is a possible D gene (6 bases). V was trimmed by 5 bases and J by 4 bases, leaving 14 bases between them. CDR1 LNHDA and CDR2 SQIVND come from the germline V gene (reference sequence). CDR3 length equals 15 residues. As DNA, the CDR3 is TGTGCCAGTAGTCCAGCAACAGGGATTAATGAAAAACTGTTTTTT. Translated, it gives CASSPATGINEKLFF.

This clone was picked up a small number of times. This rearrangement joins TRBV5-4 to TRBJ1-6; D is unclear. With 0 bases removed from V and 0 bases from J, the gap between germline ends came to 4 bases. CDR1 is SGHNT, CDR2 YYREEE, per germline (reference sequence). This CDR3 has 15 residues. CDR3 sequence (DNA): TGTGCCAGCAGCTTGGGGAGCTCCTATAATTCACCCCTCCACTTT. It is translated as CASSLGSSYNSPLHF.

This chain joins TRBV7-9 and TRBJ1-4; 8 nucleotides agree with TRBD1. The V segment lost 5 bases and the J segment 4 bases; nucleotides outside the gene matches: 6. In germline, CDR1 is SEHNR, CDR2 FQNEAQ (reference sequence). CDR3 length equals 15 residues. The CDR3 is CASSPMGQDNEKLFF. In DNA form, the CDR3 reads TGTGCCAGCAGCCCAATGGGACAGGATAATGAAAAACTGTTTTTT.

The chain recombines TRBV28 with TRBJ2-2, with 7 positions matching TRBD1. Germline assignment: CDR1 MDHEN and CDR2 SYDVKM. CDR3 length: 16 residues. Unmatched junction bases numbered 10, after V lost 3 bases and J lost 6 bases. DNA for the CDR3: TGTGCCAGCAGTTTCCAAGAAACAGGGGATCCCGGGGAGCTGTTTTTT. Its protein product is CASSFQETGDPGELFF.

The chain links TRBV30 to TRBJ2-1, with D tentatively TRBD2 (7 bases). V shed 0 bases and J shed 9 bases, with 18 bases lying between them. The germline gives CDR1 GTSNPN, CDR2 SVGIG (reference sequence). The CDR3 loop spans 15 amino acids. CDR3 loop: CAWSVLVGGPLEQFF. The CDR3 DNA sequence: TGTGCCTGGAGTGTACTCGTGGGGGGGCCACTTGAGCAGTTCTTC.

About this clone: The junction differs from germline at one of its ends, possibly a read error. The rearrangement links TRBV7-9 to TRBJ1-4; TRBD1 matches at 8 bases. This CDR3 has 16 amino acids. CDR1 and CDR2 (germline): SEHNR, FQNEAQ (reference sequence). The CDR3 reads CSSSLAGGEGGEKLFF. The CDR3, as DNA: TGTTCCAGCAGCTTGGCAGGGGGCGAGGGTGGAGAAAAACTGTTTTTT. The variable domain in full, completed from reference TRBV7-9 and TRBJ1-4, reads DTGVSQNPRHKITKRGQNVTFRCDPISEHNRLYWYRQTLGQGPEFLTYFQNEAQLEKSRLLSDRFSAERPKGSFSTLEIQRTEQGDSAMYLCSSSLAGGEGGEKLFFGSGTQLSVL.

The V and J genes are TRBV6-5 and TRBJ1-2; perhaps TRBD1 as D (6 bases). Trimming took 7 bases from V and 4 from J, leaving 13 bases between them. The CDR3 has 13 amino acids. In germline, CDR1 is MNHEY, CDR2 SVGAGI. The chain's CDR3 is CASTPGVGYGYTF. The CDR3 DNA is TGTGCCAGCACCCCAGGGGTGGGCTATGGCTACACCTTC.

CDR3 region: CASRYDKNGELFF. DNA of the CDR3: TGTGCCAGCAGATACGACAAAAACGGGGAGCTGTTTTTT. The chain employs TRBV2 and TRBJ2-2; D ambiguous. Trimming shortened V by 6 bases and J by 7 bases, and 12 bases separated the two germline ends. Per germline, CDR1 SNHLY and CDR2 FYNNEI. The CDR3 length is 13 residues.

The V gene is TRBV5-1, the J gene TRBJ2-1; D uncertain. The CDR3 spans 19 residues. In germline, CDR1 is SGHRS, CDR2 YFSETQ. The germline V and J ends were trimmed by 1 base and 0 bases, with 20 bases remaining between them. The CDR3 bases are TGCGCCAGCAGCTTGAAGCCCCCGGTGAGAGAAAGCTCCTACAATGAGCAGTTCTTC. Amino acid sequence: CASSLKPPVRESSYNEQFF.

The chain joins TRBV2 to TRBJ2-2, with 7 positions matching TRBD2. The V and J ends lost 7 bases and 6 bases, in that order; junction bases with no gene match: 8. CDR3 size: 14 residues. Per the germline V gene, CDR1 is SNHLY and CDR2 is FYNNEI. The CDR3, as DNA: TGTGCCAGCATTGGCGGGAGACTGGCCGGGGAGCTGTTTTTT. Its translation is CASIGGRLAGELFF.

The chain employs TRBV7-9 and TRBJ2-1; D is unclear. The germline V gene encodes CDR1 SEHNR and CDR2 FQNEAQ (reference sequence). This CDR3 is 12 amino acids long. Between the trimmed V and J ends, which lost 5 bases and 8 bases, there was a span of 10 bases. CDR3 DNA sequence: TGTGCCAGCAGCACCAGAGGTGATGAGCAGTTCTTC. Protein sequence: CASSTRGDEQFF.

This clone was observed a single time. V usage is TRBV7-9 and J usage is TRBJ1-5; D unclear. This CDR3 has 12 residues. CDR1 is SEHNR and CDR2 is FQNEAQ in the germline V gene (reference sequence). The ends were cut back, 4 bases at V and 7 bases at J, with 8 bases in the middle. The CDR3: CASSSSGQPQHF. The CDR3 DNA follows: TGTGCCAGCAGCTCCAGCGGACAGCCCCAGCATTTT. Looking up the rest from reference TRBV7-9 and TRBJ1-5 gives the full variable domain: DTGVSQNPRHKITKRGQNVTFRCDPISEHNRLYWYRQTLGQGPEFLTYFQNEAQLEKSRLLSDRFSAERPKGSFSTLEIQRTEQGDSAMYLCASSSSGQPQHFGDGTRLSIL.

This clone showed up just once. The chain joins TRBV10-1 to TRBJ2-3; D remains unclear. V lost 5 bases and J lost 5, with 8 bases in between. Germline V lookup: CDR1 WNHNN, CDR2 SYGVQD (reference sequence). The CDR3 has 12 amino acids. The CDR3 nucleotides are TGCGCCAGCAGTCCGCGGCAAGATACGCAGTATTTT. Translated: CASSPRQDTQYF.

The J gene is TRBJ2-2, the V gene TRBV7-3; the D gene is possibly TRBD2 (6 bases). Trimming pared 3 bases from V and 4 bases from J, leaving 18 bases between. The CDR3 is 17 residues long. Germline V CDR1 and CDR2: SGHTA, FQGTGA. CDR3 region: CASSLRAAGLGTGELFF. CDR3 DNA: TGTGCCAGCAGCTTGAGGGCCGCGGGGCTGGGCACCGGGGAGCTGTTTTTT.

The gene calls are TRBV10-2 and TRBJ1-1; the D gene is possibly TRBD1 (5 bases). Trimming took 7 bases from V and 4 from J, leaving 16 bases between them. The CDR3 totals 14 residues. Germline CDR1 reads WSHSY; CDR2 reads SAAADI. DNA of the CDR3: TGCGCCAGCACTGATTGGGGCTTTGGCACTGAAGCTTTCTTT. This translates into CASTDWGFGTEAFF.

The DNA of the CDR3 is TGTGCCAGCAGCTTAGCGCACAGCAAAGCTTTCTTT. Amino acids: CASSLAHSKAFF. The chain combines TRBV7-2 with TRBJ1-1; D call uncertain. The CDR3 loop spans 12 amino acids. Germline V gene lookup returns CDR1 SGHTA and CDR2 FQGNSA. V was trimmed by 0 bases and J by 9 bases, leaving 8 bases between them.